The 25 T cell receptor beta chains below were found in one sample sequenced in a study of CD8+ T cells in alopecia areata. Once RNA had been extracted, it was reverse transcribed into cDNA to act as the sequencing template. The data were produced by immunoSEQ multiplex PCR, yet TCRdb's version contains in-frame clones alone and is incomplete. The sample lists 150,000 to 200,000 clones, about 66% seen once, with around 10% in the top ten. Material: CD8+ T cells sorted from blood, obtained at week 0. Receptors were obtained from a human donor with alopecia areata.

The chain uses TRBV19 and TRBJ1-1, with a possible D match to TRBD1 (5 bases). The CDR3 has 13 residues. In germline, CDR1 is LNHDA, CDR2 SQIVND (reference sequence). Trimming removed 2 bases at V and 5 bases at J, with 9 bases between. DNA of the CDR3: TGTGCCAGTAGTATAAACAAGGGGACTGAAGCTTTCTTT. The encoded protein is CASSINKGTEAFF. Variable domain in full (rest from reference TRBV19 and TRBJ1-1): DGGITQSPKYLFRKEGQNVTLSCEQNLNHDAMYWYRQDPGQGLRLIYYSQIVNDFQKGDIAEGYSVSREKKESFPLTVTSAQKNPTAFYLCASSINKGTEAFFGQGTRLTVV.

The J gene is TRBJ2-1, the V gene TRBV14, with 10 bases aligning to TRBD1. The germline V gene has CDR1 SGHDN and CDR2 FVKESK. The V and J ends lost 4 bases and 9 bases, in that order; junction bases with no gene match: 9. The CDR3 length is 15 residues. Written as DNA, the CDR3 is TGTGCCAGCAGCCCTCGGACAGGGGGATTGCTTGAGCAGTTCTTC. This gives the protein CASSPRTGGLLEQFF.

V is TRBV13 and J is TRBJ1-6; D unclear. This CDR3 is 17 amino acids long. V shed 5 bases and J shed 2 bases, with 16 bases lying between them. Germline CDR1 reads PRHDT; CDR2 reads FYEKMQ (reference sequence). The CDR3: CASSPTGLRTYNSPLHF. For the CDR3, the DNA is TGTGCCAGCAGCCCGACGGGCCTTCGGACCTATAATTCACCCCTCCACTTT.

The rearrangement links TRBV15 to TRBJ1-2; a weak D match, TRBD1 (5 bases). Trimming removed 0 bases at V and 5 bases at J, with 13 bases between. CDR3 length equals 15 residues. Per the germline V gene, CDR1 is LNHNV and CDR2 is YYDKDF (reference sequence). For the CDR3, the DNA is TGTGCCACCAGCAGAGATAAGAGGGGACGGTATGGCTACACCTTC. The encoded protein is CATSRDKRGRYGYTF. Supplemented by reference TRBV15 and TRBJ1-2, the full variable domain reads DAMVIQNPRYQVTQFGKPVTLSCSQTLNHNVMYWYQQKSSQAPKLLFHYYDKDFNNEADTPDNFQSRRPNTSFCFLDIRSPGLGDTAMYLCATSRDKRGRYGYTFGSGTRLTVV.

CDR3 protein: CSVVGRGDNYGYTF. CDR3 nucleotides: TGCAGCGTTGTAGGTCGGGGCGATAACTATGGCTACACCTTC. The chain joins TRBV29-1 to TRBJ1-2; a possible D gene is TRBD1 (5 bases). Per germline, CDR1 SQVTM and CDR2 ANQGSEA. Trimming removed 4 bases from V and 1 base from J, with 13 bases in between. The CDR3 totals 14 residues.

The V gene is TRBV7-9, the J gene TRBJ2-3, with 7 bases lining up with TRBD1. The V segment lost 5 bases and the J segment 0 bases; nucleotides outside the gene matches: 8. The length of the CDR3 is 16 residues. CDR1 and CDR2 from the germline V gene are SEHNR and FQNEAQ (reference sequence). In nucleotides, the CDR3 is TGTGCCAGCAGCGGGTCAGGGGGTTATAGCACAGATACGCAGTATTTT. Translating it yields CASSGSGGYSTDTQYF. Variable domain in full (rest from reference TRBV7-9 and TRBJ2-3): DTGVSQNPRHKITKRGQNVTFRCDPISEHNRLYWYRQTLGQGPEFLTYFQNEAQLEKSRLLSDRFSAERPKGSFSTLEIQRTEQGDSAMYLCASSGSGGYSTDTQYFGPGTRLTVL.

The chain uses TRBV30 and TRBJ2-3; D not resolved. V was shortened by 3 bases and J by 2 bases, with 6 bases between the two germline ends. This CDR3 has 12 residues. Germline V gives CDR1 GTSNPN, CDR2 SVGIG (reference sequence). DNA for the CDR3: TGTGCCTGGAGGGGATACACAGATACGCAGTATTTT. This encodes CAWRGYTDTQYF.

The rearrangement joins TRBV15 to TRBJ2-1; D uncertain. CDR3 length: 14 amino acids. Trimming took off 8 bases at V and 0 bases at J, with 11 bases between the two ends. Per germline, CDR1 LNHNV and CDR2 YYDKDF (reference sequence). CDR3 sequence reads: CATRSESSYNEQFF. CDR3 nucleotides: TGTGCCACCCGAAGCGAGAGCTCCTACAATGAGCAGTTCTTC.

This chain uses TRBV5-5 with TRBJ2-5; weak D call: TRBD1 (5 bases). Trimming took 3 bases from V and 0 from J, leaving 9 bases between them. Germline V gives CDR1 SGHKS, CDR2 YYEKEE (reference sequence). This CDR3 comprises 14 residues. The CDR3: CASSSQGHQETQYF. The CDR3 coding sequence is TGTGCCAGCAGCTCGCAGGGCCACCAAGAGACCCAGTACTTC.

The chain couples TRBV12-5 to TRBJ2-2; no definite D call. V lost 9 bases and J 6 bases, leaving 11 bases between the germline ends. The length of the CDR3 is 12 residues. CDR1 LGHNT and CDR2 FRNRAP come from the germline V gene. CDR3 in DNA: TGTGCTAGCGCCTCGGTCCCCGGGGAGCTGTTTTTT. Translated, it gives CASASVPGELFF.

CDR3 sequence (DNA): TGTGCCAGCAGCGTAGCTACGTCGGAGGATGAAGCTTTCTTT. It encodes CASSVATSEDEAFF. The chain joins TRBV9 to TRBJ1-1; D uncertain. CDR3 length: 14 amino acids. The ends were cut back, 0 bases at V and 7 bases at J, with 13 bases in the middle. Germline loops: CDR1 SGDLS, CDR2 YYNGEE.

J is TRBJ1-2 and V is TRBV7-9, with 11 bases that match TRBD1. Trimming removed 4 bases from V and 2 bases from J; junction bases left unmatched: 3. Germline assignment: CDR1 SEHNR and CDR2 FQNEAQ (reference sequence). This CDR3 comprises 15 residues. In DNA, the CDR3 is TGTGCCAGCAGCTCTGGACAGGGGGCAAACTATGGCTACACCTTC. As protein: CASSSGQGANYGYTF.

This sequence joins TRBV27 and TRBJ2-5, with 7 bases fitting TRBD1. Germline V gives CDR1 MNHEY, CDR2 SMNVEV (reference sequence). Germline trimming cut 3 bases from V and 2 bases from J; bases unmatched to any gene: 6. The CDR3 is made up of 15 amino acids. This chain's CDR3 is CASSLYRGLQETQYF. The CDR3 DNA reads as TGTGCCAGCAGTTTGTACAGGGGTCTTCAAGAGACCCAGTACTTC.

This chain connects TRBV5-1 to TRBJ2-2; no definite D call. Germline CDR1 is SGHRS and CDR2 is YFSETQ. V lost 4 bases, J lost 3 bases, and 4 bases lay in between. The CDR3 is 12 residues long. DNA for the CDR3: TGCGCCAGCAGCGAAGACACCGGGGAGCTGTTTTTT. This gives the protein CASSEDTGELFF.

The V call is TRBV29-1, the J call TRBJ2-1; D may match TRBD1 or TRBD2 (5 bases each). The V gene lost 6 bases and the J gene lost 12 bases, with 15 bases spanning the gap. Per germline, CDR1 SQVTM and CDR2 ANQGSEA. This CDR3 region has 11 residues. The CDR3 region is CSVPGDRGQFF. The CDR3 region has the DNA TGCAGCGTCCCCGGGGACCGAGGGCAGTTCTTC.

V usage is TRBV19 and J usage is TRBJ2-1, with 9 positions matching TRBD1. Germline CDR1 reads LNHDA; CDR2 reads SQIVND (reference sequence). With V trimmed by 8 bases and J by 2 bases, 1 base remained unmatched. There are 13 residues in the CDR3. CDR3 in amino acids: CASGQGTYNEQFF. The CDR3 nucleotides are TGTGCCAGTGGACAGGGGACCTACAATGAGCAGTTCTTC.

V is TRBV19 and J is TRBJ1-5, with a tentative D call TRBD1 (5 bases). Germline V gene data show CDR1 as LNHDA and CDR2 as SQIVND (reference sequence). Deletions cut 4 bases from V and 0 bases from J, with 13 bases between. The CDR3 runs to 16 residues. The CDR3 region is CASSTSGQLSNQPQHF. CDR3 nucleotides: TGTGCCAGTAGTACCTCCGGACAACTTAGCAATCAGCCCCAGCATTTT.

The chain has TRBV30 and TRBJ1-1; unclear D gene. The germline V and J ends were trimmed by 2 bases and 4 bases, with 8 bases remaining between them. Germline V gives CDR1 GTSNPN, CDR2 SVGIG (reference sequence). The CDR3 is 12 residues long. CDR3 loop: CAWSIGSTEAFF. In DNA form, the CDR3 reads TGTGCCTGGAGTATCGGGTCCACTGAAGCTTTCTTT. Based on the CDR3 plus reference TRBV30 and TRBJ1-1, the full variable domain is SQTIHQWPATLVQPVGSPLSLECTVEGTSNPNLYWYRQAAGRGLQLLFYSVGIGQISSEVPQNLSASRPQDRQFILSSKKLLLSDSGFYLCAWSIGSTEAFFGQGTRLTVV.

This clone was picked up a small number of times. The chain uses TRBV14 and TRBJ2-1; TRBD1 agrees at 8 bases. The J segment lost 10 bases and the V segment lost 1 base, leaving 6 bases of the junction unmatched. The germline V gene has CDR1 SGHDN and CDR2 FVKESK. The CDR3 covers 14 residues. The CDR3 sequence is CASSQVNRGIEQFF. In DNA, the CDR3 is TGTGCCAGCAGCCAAGTAAACAGGGGGATAGAGCAGTTCTTC.

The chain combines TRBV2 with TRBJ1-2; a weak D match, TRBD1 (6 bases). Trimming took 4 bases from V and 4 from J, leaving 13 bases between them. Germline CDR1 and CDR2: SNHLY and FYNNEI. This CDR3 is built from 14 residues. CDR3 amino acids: CASSGGRNRYGYTF. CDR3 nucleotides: TGTGCCAGCAGTGGGGGGCGAAACCGCTATGGCTACACCTTC.

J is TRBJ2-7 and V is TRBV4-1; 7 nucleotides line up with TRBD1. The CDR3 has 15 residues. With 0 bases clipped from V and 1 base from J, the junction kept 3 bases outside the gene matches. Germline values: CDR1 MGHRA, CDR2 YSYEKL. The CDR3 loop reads CASSQETGSSYEQYF. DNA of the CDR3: TGCGCCAGCAGCCAAGAGACAGGGTCTTCCTACGAGCAGTACTTC.

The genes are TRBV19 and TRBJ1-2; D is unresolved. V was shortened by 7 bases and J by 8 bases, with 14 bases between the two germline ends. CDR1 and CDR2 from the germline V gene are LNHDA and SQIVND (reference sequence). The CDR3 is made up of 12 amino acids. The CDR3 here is CASMKDLYGYTF. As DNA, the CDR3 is TGTGCCAGTATGAAGGATCTCTACGGCTACACCTTC.

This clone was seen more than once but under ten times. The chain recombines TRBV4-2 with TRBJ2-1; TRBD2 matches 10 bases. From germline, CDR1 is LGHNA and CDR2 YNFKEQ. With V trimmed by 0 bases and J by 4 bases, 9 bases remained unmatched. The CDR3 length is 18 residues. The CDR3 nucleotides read TGTGCCAGCAGCCAAGATTTAAGCGGGGGGGCTCCGTACAATGAGCAGTTCTTC. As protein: CASSQDLSGGAPYNEQFF.

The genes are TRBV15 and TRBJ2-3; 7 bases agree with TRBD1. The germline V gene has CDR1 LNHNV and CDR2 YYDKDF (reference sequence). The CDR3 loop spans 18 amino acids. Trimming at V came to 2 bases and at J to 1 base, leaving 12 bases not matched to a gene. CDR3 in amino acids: CATSRSTIRDRRTDTQYF. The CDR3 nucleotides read TGTGCCACCAGCAGATCCACAATCCGGGACAGACGCACAGATACGCAGTATTTT.

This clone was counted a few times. DNA of the CDR3: TGCAGCGTCGTCGTACCGGGCGGAAATATTTTTGGCACTGAAGCTTTCTTT. Encoded protein: CSVVVPGGNIFGTEAFF. This rearrangement joins TRBV29-1 to TRBJ1-1; D is unclear. The CDR3 extends over 17 amino acids. Germline V CDR1 and CDR2: SQVTM, ANQGSEA. V was cut by 6 bases and J by 4 bases, with 27 bases left in between.